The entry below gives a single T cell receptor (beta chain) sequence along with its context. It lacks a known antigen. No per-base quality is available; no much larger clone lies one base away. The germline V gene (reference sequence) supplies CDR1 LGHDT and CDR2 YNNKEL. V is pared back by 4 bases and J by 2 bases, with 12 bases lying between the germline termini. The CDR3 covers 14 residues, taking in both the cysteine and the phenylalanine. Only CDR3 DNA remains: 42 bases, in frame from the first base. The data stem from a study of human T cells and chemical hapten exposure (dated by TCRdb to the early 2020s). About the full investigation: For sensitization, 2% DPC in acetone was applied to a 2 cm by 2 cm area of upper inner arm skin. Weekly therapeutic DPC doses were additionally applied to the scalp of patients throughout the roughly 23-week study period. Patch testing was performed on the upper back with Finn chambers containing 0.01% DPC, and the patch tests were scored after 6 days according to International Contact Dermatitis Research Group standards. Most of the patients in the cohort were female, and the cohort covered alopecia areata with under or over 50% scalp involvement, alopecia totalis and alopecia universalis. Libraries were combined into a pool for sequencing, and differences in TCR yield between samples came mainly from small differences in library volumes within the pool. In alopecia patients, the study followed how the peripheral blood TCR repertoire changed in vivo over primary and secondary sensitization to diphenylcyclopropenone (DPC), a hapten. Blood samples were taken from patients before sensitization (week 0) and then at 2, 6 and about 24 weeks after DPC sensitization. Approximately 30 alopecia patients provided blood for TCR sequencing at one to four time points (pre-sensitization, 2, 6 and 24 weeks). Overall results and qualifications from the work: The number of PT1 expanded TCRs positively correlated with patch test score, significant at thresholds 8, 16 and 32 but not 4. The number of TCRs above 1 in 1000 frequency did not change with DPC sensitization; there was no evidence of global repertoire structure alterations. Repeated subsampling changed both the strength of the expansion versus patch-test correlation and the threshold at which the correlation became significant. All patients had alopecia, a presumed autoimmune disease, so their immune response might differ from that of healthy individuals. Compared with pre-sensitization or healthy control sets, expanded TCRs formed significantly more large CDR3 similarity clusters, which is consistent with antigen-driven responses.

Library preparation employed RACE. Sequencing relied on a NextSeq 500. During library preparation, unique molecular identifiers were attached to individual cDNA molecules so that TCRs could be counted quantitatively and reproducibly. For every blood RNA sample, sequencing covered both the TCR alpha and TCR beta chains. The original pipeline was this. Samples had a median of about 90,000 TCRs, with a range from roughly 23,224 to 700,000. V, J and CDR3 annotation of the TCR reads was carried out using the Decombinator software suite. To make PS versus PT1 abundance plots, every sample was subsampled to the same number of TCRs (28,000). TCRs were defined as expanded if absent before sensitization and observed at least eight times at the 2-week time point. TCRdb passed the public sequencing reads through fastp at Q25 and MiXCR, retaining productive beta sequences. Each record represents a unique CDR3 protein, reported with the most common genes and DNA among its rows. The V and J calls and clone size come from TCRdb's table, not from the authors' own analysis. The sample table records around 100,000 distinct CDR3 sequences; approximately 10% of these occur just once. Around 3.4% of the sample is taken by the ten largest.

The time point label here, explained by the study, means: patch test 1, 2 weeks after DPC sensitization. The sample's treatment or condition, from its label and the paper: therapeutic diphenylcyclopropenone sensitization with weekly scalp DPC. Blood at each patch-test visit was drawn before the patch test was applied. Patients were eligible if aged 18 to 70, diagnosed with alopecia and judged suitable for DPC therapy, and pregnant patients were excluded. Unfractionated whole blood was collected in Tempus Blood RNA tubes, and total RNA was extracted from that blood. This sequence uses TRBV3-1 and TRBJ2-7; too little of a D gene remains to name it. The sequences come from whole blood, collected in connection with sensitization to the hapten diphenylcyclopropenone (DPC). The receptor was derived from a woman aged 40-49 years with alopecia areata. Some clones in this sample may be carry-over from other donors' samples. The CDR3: CASSLRVPPYEQYF. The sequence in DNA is TGTGCCAGCAGCCTCCGGGTTCCTCCCTACGAGCAGTACTTC.